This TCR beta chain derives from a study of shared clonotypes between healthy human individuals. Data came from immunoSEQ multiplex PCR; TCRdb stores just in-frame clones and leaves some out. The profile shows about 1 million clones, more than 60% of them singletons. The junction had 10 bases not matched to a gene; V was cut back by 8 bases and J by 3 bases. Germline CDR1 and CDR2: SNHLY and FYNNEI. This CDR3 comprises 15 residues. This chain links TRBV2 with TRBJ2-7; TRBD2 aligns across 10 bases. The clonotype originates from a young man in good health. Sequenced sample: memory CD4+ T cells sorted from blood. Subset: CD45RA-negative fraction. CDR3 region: CASGGLAAQRYEQYF. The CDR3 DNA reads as TGTGCCAGCGGAGGACTAGCGGCCCAACGCTACGAGCAGTACTTC.